This T cell receptor (beta chain) was recorded in a study of shared clonotypes between healthy human individuals. Study results and caveats: The small donor group covered limited genetic and exposure diversity.

About this clone: Antigen: not known. The sample has other DNA sequences that encode this CDR3 too.

Using immunoSEQ multiplex PCR, the repertoire was profiled, and TCRdb retains in-frame clones only, with some absent. The sample includes about 2 million clones, roughly 94% seen only once; the top ten take 0.1% to 0.15%. The V gene lost 4 bases and the J gene lost 1 base, with 7 bases spanning the gap. CDR1 is SNHLY and CDR2 is FYNNEI in the germline V gene. This CDR3 region has 13 residues. V usage is TRBV2 and J usage is TRBJ2-5; unclear D gene. This TCR derives from a man aged 18 to 30 in good health. The sample taken for sequencing was naive CD4+ T cells sorted from blood. The subset was: CD45RA+ positively selected. CDR3 in amino acids: CASSVQVQETQYF. As DNA, the CDR3 is TGTGCCAGCAGTGTTCAGGTCCAAGAGACCCAGTACTTC.